This TCR beta chain was sequenced in a study of blood T cell repertoires in COVID-19. Study background: The United States, Italy and Spain were the sources of the acute and convalescent COVID-19 samples.

In the original analysis: How many nucleated cells were present was estimated from reference gene primer amplification. Repertoires were generated with immunoSEQ multiplex PCR, while TCRdb's copy carries only in-frame clones and drops some. The D gene and trimming were derived from the DNA, and the V and J assignments and clone size from that table. The sample carries about 220,000 clones, over 60% recorded once. V lost 8 bases, J lost 3 bases, and 6 bases stayed unmatched. CDR1 is ENHRY and CDR2 is SYGVKD in the germline V gene. This CDR3 is built from 14 residues. This clonotype was obtained from a woman in her sixties or seventies with acute or convalescent COVID-19. The chain is built from TRBV10-3 and TRBJ2-2, with 7 nucleotides matching TRBD1. The sequenced material came from peripheral blood. The CDR3 spells CAIAVQGDTGELFF. Here the CDR3 DNA reads TGTGCCATCGCTGTTCAGGGGGACACCGGGGAGCTGTTTTTT.